Presented here are 30 T cell receptor beta chains from one specimen sequenced in a study of T cells in Graves' hyperthyroidism and ophthalmopathy (dated 2019 in TCRdb). Libraries were built with multiplex PCR. The listed sequencing device is Illumina HiSeq 2000. Amplification of TCR beta CDR3 regions was carried out from RNA transcripts. The TCR CDR3 was subjected to a first round of RT-PCR using the HTBI primer set and the Qiagen OneStep RT-PCR kit. TCRdb reran the public reads through fastp at Q25 and MiXCR, keeping productive beta chains. Rows with a matching CDR3 protein are joined into one entry that keeps the most common DNA and genes. This sample lists hundreds of thousands of distinct CDR3 sequences; 30% to 40% were detected once. The ten largest clones capture 30% to 40% of the sample. The specimen sequenced was blood. The receptors originated from a woman in her 40s with Graves' hyperthyroidism.

This clonotype was counted at least ten times. The chain is built from TRBV10-3 and TRBJ2-7, with 10 bases fitting TRBD1. The germline CDR1 and CDR2 sequences are ENHRY and SYGVKD. The CDR3 sequence is 15 residues long. V trimming: 6 bases; J trimming: 0 bases; junction bases outside the gene matches: 5. CDR3 region: CAIRIGTGDSYEQYF. For the CDR3, the DNA is TGTGCCATCAGGATAGGGACAGGGGACTCCTACGAGCAGTACTTC.

The chain links TRBV7-6 to TRBJ2-3; D not certain. Germline V gives CDR1 SGHVS, CDR2 FNYEAQ. The CDR3 is 15 amino acids. V was clipped by 4 bases and J by 5 bases, with 16 bases between them. CDR3 bases: TGTGCCAGCAGCTCCCCACCCCGTGGACGAGATACGCAGTATTTT. Encoded protein: CASSSPPRGRDTQYF.

Remarks on this clonotype: The junction does not match germline at one end; this may be a read error. V and J are TRBV5-1 and TRBJ1-1; D call uncertain. Germline-derived CDR1 and CDR2 are SGHRS and YFSETQ. This CDR3 comprises 14 residues. CDR3 sequence: CASSLAVPRTEAFF. CDR3 in DNA: TGCGCCAGCAGCTTGGCCGTTCCCAGGACTGAAGCCTTCTTT.

The chain combines TRBV7-9 with TRBJ2-7, with 7 nucleotides matching TRBD2. CDR1 SEHNR and CDR2 FQNEAQ come from the germline V gene (reference sequence). The V and J ends lost 7 bases and 2 bases, in that order; junction bases with no gene match: 14. The CDR3 has 16 amino acids. The CDR3 DNA is TGTGCCAGCACCCCCTCGGCGGGAGTGTACACCTACGAGCAGTACTTC. Its translation is CASTPSAGVYTYEQYF.

The V gene is TRBV7-9, the J gene TRBJ1-4; D unresolved. This CDR3 spans 13 amino acids. V was shortened by 2 bases and J by 8 bases, with 9 bases between the two germline ends. Germline CDR1 reads SEHNR; CDR2 reads FQNEAQ (reference sequence). The CDR3 here is CASSLRLEEKLFF. The CDR3 DNA reads as TGTGCCAGCAGCTTACGGCTGGAAGAAAAACTGTTTTTT. The variable domain in full, with the rest retrieved from reference TRBV7-9 and TRBJ1-4, is DTGVSQNPRHKITKRGQNVTFRCDPISEHNRLYWYRQTLGQGPEFLTYFQNEAQLEKSRLLSDRFSAERPKGSFSTLEIQRTEQGDSAMYLCASSLRLEEKLFFGSGTQLSVL.

The chain carries TRBV5-1 and TRBJ2-2; D is unclear. The CDR3 contains 18 residues. V lost 2 bases, J lost 1 base, and 18 bases lay in between. CDR1 and CDR2 from the germline V gene are SGHRS and YFSETQ. The CDR3 coding sequence is TGCGCCAGCAGCTTTCAGATTACTGGAGACCTGAACACCGGGGAGCTGTTTTTT. This sequence encodes CASSFQITGDLNTGELFF.

This clonotype was counted many times. The chain employs TRBV25-1 and TRBJ1-1; D ambiguous. The CDR3 contains 13 residues. V gave up 1 base and J gave up 3 bases, with 6 bases separating them. From germline, CDR1 is MGHDK and CDR2 SYGVNS. The CDR3 region is CASSESPYTEAFF. For the CDR3, the DNA is TGTGCCAGCAGTGAATCGCCTTACACTGAAGCTTTCTTT.

The V and J genes are TRBV20-1 and TRBJ1-5, with D unresolved. V gave up 0 bases and J gave up 9 bases, with 15 bases separating them. From germline, CDR1 is DFQATT and CDR2 SNEGSKA (reference sequence). The CDR3 totals 14 residues. As DNA, the CDR3 is TGCAGTGCTAGAGAGGTCGCCGGTTACTTGCCCCAGCATTTT. Its translation: CSAREVAGYLPQHF.

At least ten counts were recorded for this clonotype. The chain carries TRBV6-2 or TRBV6-3 and TRBJ1-5; perhaps TRBD1 as D (6 bases). CDR3 size: 17 residues. Germline CDR1 MNHEY, CDR2 SVGEGT. V gave up 0 bases and J gave up 6 bases, with 18 bases separating them. Here the CDR3 DNA reads TGTGCCAGCAGTTACTCGGGATTGGGGGCGCGAGGTCAGCCCCAGCATTTT. Amino acid sequence: CASSYSGLGARGQPQHF.

A word on this clonotype: A read error may be the cause here, since a much bigger clone is one base away. The V call is TRBV19, the J call TRBJ2-7, with 9 bases lining up with TRBD2. After removal of 5 bases from V and 3 bases from J, the junction contained 5 bases not matched to a gene. CDR1 is LNHDA, CDR2 SQIVND, per germline (reference sequence). The CDR3 consists of 14 residues. In DNA form, the CDR3 reads TGTGCCAGTAGTGCGGCTAGCGGGGACTACGAGCAGTACTTC. It codes for CASSAASGDYEQYF.

V usage is TRBV5-1 and J usage is TRBJ1-4; 8 bases map to TRBD1. Losses at the gene ends were 4 bases for V and 3 bases for J; bases not matched to a gene: 14. The CDR3 has 18 amino acids. The germline CDR1 and CDR2 sequences are SGHRS and YFSETQ. The CDR3 protein is CASSQDRQGARSNEKLFF. DNA of the CDR3: TGCGCCAGCAGCCAAGATCGGCAGGGGGCGAGATCTAATGAAAAACTGTTTTTT.

This chain joins TRBV11-1 and TRBJ1-2; TRBD1 is a possible D gene (6 bases). Per the germline V gene, CDR1 is SGHAT and CDR2 is FQDESV (reference sequence). The CDR3 is 13 residues long. CDR3 residues: CARPPWGPYGYTF. The CDR3, as DNA: TGTGCTAGGCCTCCTTGGGGGCCCTATGGCTACACCTTC.

There are a few counts of this clonotype. The J gene is TRBJ2-2, the V gene TRBV10-3; 10 nucleotides align to TRBD1. V shed 3 bases and J 6 bases; nucleotides not matched to a gene: 4. Germline lookup yields CDR1 ENHRY and CDR2 SYGVKD. CDR3 length equals 15 residues. This CDR3 reads CAISDWTGGPGELFF. The CDR3 DNA reads as TGTGCCATCAGTGATTGGACAGGGGGGCCCGGGGAGCTGTTTTTT.

This clonotype was picked up many times. V usage is TRBV20-1 and J usage is TRBJ2-2; perhaps D is TRBD1 or TRBD2 (5 bases each). The CDR3 runs to 15 residues. From germline, CDR1 is DFQATT and CDR2 SNEGSKA (reference sequence). V was clipped by 0 bases and J by 4 bases, with 12 bases between them. CDR3 sequence (DNA): TGCAGTGCTAGAGATGCAGGGACGGGCACCGGGGAGCTGTTTTTT. Residues: CSARDAGTGTGELFF.

The rearrangement joins TRBV3-1 to TRBJ1-2; no firm D call. Germline lookup yields CDR1 LGHDT and CDR2 YNNKEL (reference sequence). The germline V and J ends were trimmed by 0 bases and 13 bases, with 12 bases remaining between them. The length of the CDR3 is 12 residues. For the CDR3, the DNA is TGTGCCAGCAGCCAAGATCTTCAGGCACTCACCTTC. It specifies CASSQDLQALTF.

V and J are TRBV6-6 and TRBJ2-7; D may be TRBD2 (6 bases). Trimming left V 5 bases short and J 5 bases short, with 19 bases between. Germline V CDR1 and CDR2: MNHNY, SVGAGI (reference sequence). CDR3 length: 15 amino acids. CDR3 DNA sequence: TGTGCCAGCAGTGAAGCGGGTATTTGGGGACACGAGCAGTACTTC. Translated, it gives CASSEAGIWGHEQYF.

This clonotype was observed a few times. This chain joins TRBV5-1 and TRBJ1-2; D remains ambiguous. Germline V gene sequence: CDR1 SGHRS, CDR2 YFSETQ. Trimming removed 4 bases from V and 4 bases from J, with 20 bases in between. The CDR3 spans 16 residues. For the CDR3, the DNA is TGCGCCAGCAGCGCGCGACCGAGCGGGAGACCCTATGGCTACACCTTC. Amino acid sequence: CASSARPSGRPYGYTF.

V gene TRBV29-1 combines with J gene TRBJ2-7, with 14 bases matching TRBD2. This CDR3 has 16 residues. Losses at the gene ends were 2 bases for V and 0 bases for J; bases not matched to a gene: 3. The germline CDR1 and CDR2 sequences are SQVTM and ANQGSEA. CDR3 in amino acids: CSVELGLAGASYEQYF. CDR3 bases: TGCAGCGTTGAACTGGGACTAGCGGGAGCCTCCTACGAGCAGTACTTC.

This clonotype was detected many times. This rearrangement joins TRBV6-4 to TRBJ1-2, with D tentatively TRBD1 (5 bases). V was cut by 4 bases and J by 8 bases, with 14 bases left in between. Per germline, CDR1 MRHNA and CDR2 SNTAGT. CDR3 length equals 13 residues. CDR3 in amino acids: CASSASGTAGYTF. The CDR3 DNA follows: TGTGCCAGCAGTGCATCAGGGACCGCGGGCTACACCTTC.

The V gene is TRBV6-5, the J gene TRBJ1-5; D ambiguous. Per the germline V gene, CDR1 is MNHEY and CDR2 is SVGAGI. CDR3 length equals 14 residues. The V end was cut by 5 bases, the J end by 4 bases, with 12 bases between. The CDR3 nucleotides read TGTGCCAGCAGTAGACGAACACAGAATCAGCCCCAGCATTTT. As protein: CASSRRTQNQPQHF.

Many counts were recorded for this clonotype. The chain recombines TRBV4-3 with TRBJ1-5; the D is unclear. Trimming shortened V by 3 bases and J by 0 bases, and 9 bases separated the two germline ends. Germline CDR1 reads LGHNA; CDR2 reads YSLEER. This CDR3 contains 15 residues. The CDR3 protein is CASSQGYNSNQPQHF. CDR3 nucleotides: TGCGCCAGCAGCCAGGGTTACAATAGCAATCAGCCCCAGCATTTT.

This clonotype was picked up many times. The chain recombines TRBV29-1 with TRBJ1-3; D gene unclear. Germline V gene lookup returns CDR1 SQVTM and CDR2 ANQGSEA. Between the trimmed V and J ends, which lost 3 bases and 4 bases, there was a span of 10 bases. The CDR3 contains 13 residues. CDR3 protein: CSVDDQVGNTIYF. The CDR3 coding sequence is TGCAGCGTTGATGATCAGGTCGGAAACACCATATATTTT.

This clonotype came up a few times. J is TRBJ2-5 and V is TRBV7-2; the D gene is possibly TRBD1 (6 bases). Germline loops: CDR1 SGHTA, CDR2 FQGNSA. Trimming removed 4 bases at V and 1 base at J, with 19 bases between. This CDR3 spans 17 amino acids. Here the CDR3 DNA reads TGTGCCAGCAGCTCTAACCCTGGACAGAAAGGCCAAGAGACCCAGTACTTC. Translated: CASSSNPGQKGQETQYF.

There are a few counts of this clonotype. J is TRBJ1-2 and V is TRBV6-6, with a weak D call TRBD1 (6 bases). CDR1 and CDR2 (germline): MNHNY, SVGAGI (reference sequence). The V end lost 0 bases, the J end lost 7 bases, and 15 bases lay between the germline ends. This CDR3 contains 15 residues. The CDR3 DNA sequence: TGTGCCAGCAGTTACTCGAGAGGGGGAAAGAGTGGCTACACCTTC. Translated: CASSYSRGGKSGYTF.

On this clonotype itself: Germline and junction disagree at one end, which may indicate a read error. The chain uses TRBV10-3 and TRBJ1-6; no reliable D call. Germline CDR1 reads ENHRY; CDR2 reads SYGVKD. The CDR3 consists of 13 residues. CDR3 in amino acids: CASSYPYNSPLHF. In DNA, the CDR3 is TGTGCCAGCAGTTACCCCTATAATTCACCCCTCCACTTT.

This clonotype was found a few times. V is TRBV9 and J is TRBJ2-2, with D possibly matching TRBD1 (5 bases). CDR1 SGDLS and CDR2 YYNGEE come from the germline V gene. Between the trimmed V and J ends, which lost 0 bases and 4 bases, there was a span of 7 bases. There are 14 residues in the CDR3. The CDR3 sequence is CASSVEQATGELFF. The CDR3 DNA follows: TGTGCCAGCAGCGTAGAACAGGCCACCGGGGAGCTGTTTTTT.

A note on this clonotype: A much larger clone differs by one base, so this may be a read error. CDR3 nucleotide sequence: TGCAGTGCTAAGGACAACAGGGGGCATGAAAAACTGTTTTTT. This codes for CSAKDNRGHEKLFF. V usage is TRBV20-1 and J usage is TRBJ1-4; TRBD1 aligns across 9 bases. V gave up 4 bases and J gave up 6 bases; unmatched junction bases: 6. Germline-derived CDR1 and CDR2 are DFQATT and SNEGSKA (reference sequence). The CDR3 totals 14 residues.

Concerning this clonotype: Just one base apart from a much larger clone, this may be a read error. The gene calls are TRBV20-1 and TRBJ2-7; 9 positions match TRBD2. The germline V gene encodes CDR1 DFQATT and CDR2 SNEGSKA (reference sequence). CDR3 length: 17 amino acids. CDR3 residues: CGARPLPASGTSYEQYF. The CDR3, as DNA: TGCGGTGCTAGACCACTCCCGGCTAGCGGGACTTCCTACGAGCAGTACTTC.

This clonotype was picked up a small number of times. The chain couples TRBV10-3 to TRBJ2-5; the match to TRBD1 covers 7 bases. The J call may not be correct, given that the DNA end is closer to TRBJ2-1. The length of the CDR3 is 14 residues. Per the germline V gene, CDR1 is ENHRY and CDR2 is SYGVKD. In DNA form, the CDR3 reads TGTGCCGGCCAGGGGGTCCAGGGGTCGGATGAGCAGTTCTTC. This translates into CAGQGVQGSDEQFF.

This clonotype was picked up many times. This chain uses TRBV7-9 with TRBJ1-5; D gene uncertain. Germline assignment: CDR1 SEHNR and CDR2 FQNEAQ (reference sequence). The CDR3 runs to 13 residues. The V end was cut by 7 bases, the J end by 0 bases, with 7 bases between. In nucleotides, the CDR3 is TGTGCCAGCACCACAAATAGCAATCAGCCCCAGCATTTT. Residues: CASTTNSNQPQHF.